This entry describes one T cell receptor (beta chain). Antigen unknown. Samples left unsorted employed around 95 million PBMCs for genomic DNA. This specimen comes from a study of shared clonotypes between healthy human individuals. Points from the study as a whole: A small donor pool kept down the genetic and exposure-history diversity that was represented.

Germline CDR1 is SGHTA and CDR2 is FQGNSA. The V end lost 6 bases, the J end lost 1 base, and 12 bases lay between the germline ends. The CDR3 extends over 14 amino acids. With ten immunoSEQ deep assay plates, unsorted PBMC DNA underwent sequencing. Clones were sequenced by immunoSEQ multiplex PCR, and TCRdb holds only the in-frame ones, with some missing. The table records about 480,000 clones, around 74% of them present only once. The sequence came from a woman between 35 and 50 years old in good health. Some clones in this sample may be carry-over from other donors' samples. V gene TRBV7-2 combines with J gene TRBJ1-1; no clear D gene. The material sequenced was PBMCs. CDR3 sequence (DNA): TGTGCCAGCAGGATCCGTATGGAGAACACTGAAGCTTTCTTT. It specifies CASRIRMENTEAFF.